The sequence of this T cell receptor beta chain was determined in a study of siplizumab effects on memory and regulatory T cells. The assay was immunoSEQ multiplex PCR, and TCRdb's table has in-frame clones only and misses some. Seen here are approximately 100,000 clones, under 95% observed once, and the top ten hold under 0.75%. What was sequenced was Tregs sorted from blood. This receptor was identified in a human donor in good health.

The CDR3 nucleotides are TGTGCCAGCCAGGGGACAGGGCGGACTGAAGCTTTCTTT. Protein product: CASQGTGRTEAFF. J is TRBJ1-1 and V is TRBV27; 9 bases are a match to TRBD1. The CDR3 is made up of 13 amino acids. The ends lost 8 bases at V and 5 bases at J; junction bases unmatched: 6. Looked up from germline, CDR1 is MNHEY and CDR2 is SMNVEV (reference sequence).